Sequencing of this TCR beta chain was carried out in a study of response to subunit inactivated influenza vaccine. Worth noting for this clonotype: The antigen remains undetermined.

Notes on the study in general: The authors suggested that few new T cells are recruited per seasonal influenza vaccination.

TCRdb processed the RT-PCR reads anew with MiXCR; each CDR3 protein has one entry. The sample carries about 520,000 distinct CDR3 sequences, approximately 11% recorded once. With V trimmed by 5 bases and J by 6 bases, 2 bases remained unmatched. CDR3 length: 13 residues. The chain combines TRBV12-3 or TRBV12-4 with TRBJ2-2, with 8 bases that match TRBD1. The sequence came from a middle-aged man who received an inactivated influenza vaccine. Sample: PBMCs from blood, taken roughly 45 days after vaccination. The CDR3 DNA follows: TGTGCCAGCAGTCCAGGGGGCCCCGGGGAGCTGTTTTTT. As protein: CASSPGGPGELFF.